This TCR beta chain was recovered during a study of blood T cell repertoires in COVID-19 (TCRdb year 2020). Background on the whole study: Collaborator samples came from the United States, Italy and Spain and covered acute and convalescent phases of COVID-19. The samples were drawn from two sources: the first 160 participants of the ongoing ImmuneRACE study, and 1,000 to 1,500 subjects contributed by 6 global collaborators. Where HLA class I and class II types were available, the types were taken from metadata supplied by the sample provider, not from assay-based typing. Deeply sampled blood TCRbeta repertoires from subjects exposed to, actively infected with, or recovered from COVID-19 were included in the dataset. The repertoires were released in a freely available public database intended as a resource for research on the immune response to SARS-CoV-2. Sample metadata almost always included a de-identified subject ID, COVID-19 status, age in years and sex. The prospective study material was composed of cDNA or gDNA derived from T cells, B-cell-depleted T cells, or PBMCs.

Overall results and qualifications from the work: How much clinical and demographic metadata was included differed by source and by participant, and the metadata was provided uncurated.

At one collaborating source in Seattle, patients were enrolled during active infection and were followed longitudinally through the course of disease. Each collaborating institution followed its own protocols to collect whole blood in K2EDTA tubes. For TCRbeta analysis, collaborators shipped samples in one of three forms: frozen whole blood, isolated PBMCs, or DNA extracted from either of those sample types. A remark on this clone: Its binding antigen is unknown. No base quality information exists; no much larger clone differs at one position.

Including the terminal cysteine and phenylalanine, the CDR3 comprises 14 residues. CDR3 DNA only is kept here, 42 bases in frame from base 1. V has 5 bases trimmed and J has 11 bases trimmed; junction bases matching no gene number 10. CDR1 and CDR2 (SNHLY, FYNNEI) derive from the germline V gene. TCRbeta CDR3 regions were amplified from genomic DNA using the immunoSEQ Assay, a bias-controlled multiplex PCR. The paper's data handling went like this. Nucleated cell counts per sample were estimated from amplification of reference gene primers within the assay. Sequence reads were collapsed and filtered to measure the absolute abundance of every unique TCRbeta CDR3 rearrangement. For each sample, productive Simpson clonality was calculated by taking the square root of Simpson's diversity index across productive rearrangements. TCRdb obtained this table from immuneACCESS and retained in-frame rearrangements with V and J assigned. These tables miss some clones; where compared with another copy, unresolved V genes account for less than half of the shortfall, and the remainder is unexplained. V and J calls and clone size are copied from that table; D and trimming were computed from the DNA. For this sample there are over 150,000 clones; around nine tenths appear just once. The top ten clonotypes cover about 18% of the sample.

The sequence came from a man aged 50-60 years with COVID-19, enrolled during active disease. Recombination linked TRBV2 to TRBJ2-1; 9 bases in the middle match TRBD2. Sequencing input: peripheral blood. The DNA sequence is TGTGCCAGCAGTCGGACTAGCGACCAGTTTCAGCAGTTCTTC. The resulting protein is CASSRTSDQFQQFF.